In its sample, the clone carrying this TCR beta chain was seen a few times. The antigen remains undetermined. These data come from a study of beta chain features in type 1 diabetes. Study background: Cell yields, gender and age were similar in healthy donors and patients. The study's findings and limits: Any PCR bias toward short templates would affect both groups alike. Type 1 diabetes patients had TCRB CDR3s that were shorter (moderately but significantly so) in all four CD4+ subsets.

Without exception, sorted populations had purity beyond 98%. Expressed TCRB transcripts were sequenced, since all the RNA that had been isolated was reverse transcribed. Sequencing used immunoSEQ multiplex PCR; TCRdb keeps in-frame clones, though not all of them. The sample yields hundreds of thousands of clones, roughly 13% seen once. The sequence was obtained from a man aged 18 to 30 with type 1 diabetes. The source material was naive CD4+ T cells from blood.

The CDR3 sequence is CSVVAGVNQPQHF. The CDR3 bases are TGCAGCGTTGTAGCCGGGGTCAATCAGCCCCAGCATTTT. This chain joins TRBV29-1 and TRBJ1-5; D gene unclear. Looked up from germline, CDR1 is SQVTM and CDR2 is ANQGSEA. Between the trimmed V and J ends, which lost 4 bases and 3 bases, there was a span of 10 bases. There are 13 residues in the CDR3.